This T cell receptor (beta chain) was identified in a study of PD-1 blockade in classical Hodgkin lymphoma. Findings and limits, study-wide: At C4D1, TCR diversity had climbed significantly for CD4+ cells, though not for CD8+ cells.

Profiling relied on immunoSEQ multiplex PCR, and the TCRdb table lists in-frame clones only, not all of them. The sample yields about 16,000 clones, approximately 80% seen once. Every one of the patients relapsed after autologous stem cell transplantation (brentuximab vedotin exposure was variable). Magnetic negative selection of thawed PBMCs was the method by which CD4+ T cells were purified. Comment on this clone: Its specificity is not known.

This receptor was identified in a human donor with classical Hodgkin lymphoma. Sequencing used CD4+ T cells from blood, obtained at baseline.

The CDR3 spells CASSFRTGTGELFF. CDR3 bases: TGTGCCAGCAGCTTCAGGACAGGTACCGGGGAGCTGTTTTTT. V gene TRBV5-4 combines with J gene TRBJ2-2; 7 bases are shared with TRBD1. Germline lookup yields CDR1 SGHNT and CDR2 YYREEE (reference sequence). V gave up 2 bases and J gave up 5 bases; unmatched junction bases: 3. CDR3 size: 14 residues.